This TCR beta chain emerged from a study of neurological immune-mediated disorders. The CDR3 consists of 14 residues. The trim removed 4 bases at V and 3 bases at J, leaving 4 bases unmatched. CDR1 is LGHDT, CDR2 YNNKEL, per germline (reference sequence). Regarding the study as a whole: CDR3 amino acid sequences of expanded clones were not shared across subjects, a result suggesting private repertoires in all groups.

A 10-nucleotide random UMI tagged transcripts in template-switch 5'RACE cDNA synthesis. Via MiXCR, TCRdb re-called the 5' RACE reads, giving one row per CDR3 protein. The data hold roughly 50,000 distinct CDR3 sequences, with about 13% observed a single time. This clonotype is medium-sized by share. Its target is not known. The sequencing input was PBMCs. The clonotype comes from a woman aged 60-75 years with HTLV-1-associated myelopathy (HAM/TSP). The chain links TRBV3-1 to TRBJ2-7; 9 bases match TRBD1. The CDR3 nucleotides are TGTGCCAGCAGCCTGGGACAGGGCGACTACGAGCAGTACTTC. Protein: CASSLGQGDYEQYF.